This TCR beta chain was sequenced during a study of blood T cell repertoires in COVID-19. Overall study context: Whether acute or convalescent, the COVID-19 samples came from the United States, Italy and Spain. In each case, the material was cDNA or gDNA derived from T cells, B-cell-depleted T cells, or PBMCs.

As originally analysed: Amplifying reference gene primers gave estimates of nucleated cell counts. The protocol was immunoSEQ multiplex PCR, while the TCRdb copy is restricted to in-frame clones and leaves out a portion. The V and J calls and clone size are taken from that table; D and trimming were inferred from the DNA. The table shows tens of thousands of clones, with around nine tenths occurring only once. V was clipped by 4 bases and J by 5 bases; unmatched bases: 3. The length of the CDR3 is 14 residues. Per germline, CDR1 LNHDA and CDR2 SQIVND (reference sequence). The sequence came from a woman of 80 years or more with acute or convalescent COVID-19. The specimen was peripheral blood. The chain couples TRBV19 to TRBJ2-1; 9 nucleotides agree with TRBD2. CDR3 in amino acids: CASSTLAGNNEQFF. DNA for the CDR3: TGTGCCAGTAGTACCCTAGCGGGGAACAATGAGCAGTTCTTC.